This T cell receptor beta chain derives from a study of T cells expressing NK-cell markers. This CDR3 has 15 amino acids. Germline V lookup: CDR1 SSHAT, CDR2 FNYEAQ (reference sequence). TCRdb re-called the 5' RACE reads, yielding one record per CDR3 amino acid sequence without DNA. The sample table sets out roughly 450,000 distinct CDR3 sequences. This chain connects TRBV7-7 to TRBJ2-1; the D call of TRBD2 rests on TCRdb alone, since no DNA is present to check it. The TCR was taken from a woman in her forties or fifties in good health. Sequencing was done on a sample of blood T cells: a sorted CD56 or NKG2C T cell subset, CD4+ or CD8+ T cells, or bulk PBMC T cells (not recorded which). The CDR3 is CASSLGGTSGYEQFF.